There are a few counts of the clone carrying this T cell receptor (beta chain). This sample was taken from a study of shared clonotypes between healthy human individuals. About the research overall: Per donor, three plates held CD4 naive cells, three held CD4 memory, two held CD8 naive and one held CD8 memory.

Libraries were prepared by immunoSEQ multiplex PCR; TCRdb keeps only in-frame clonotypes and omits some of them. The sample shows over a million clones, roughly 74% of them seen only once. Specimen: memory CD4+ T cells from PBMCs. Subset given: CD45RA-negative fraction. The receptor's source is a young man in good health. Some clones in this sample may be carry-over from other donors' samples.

The DNA for the CDR3 is TGTGCCAGCAGTTTACAAGGGACAGGGGGCAAATCGACCTTC. Its translation: CASSLQGTGGKSTF. The chain has TRBV27 and TRBJ1-2, with TRBD1 matching 12 bases. Germline-derived CDR1 and CDR2 are MNHEY and SMNVEV (reference sequence). The ends lost 2 bases at V and 14 bases at J; junction bases unmatched: 9. The CDR3 loop spans 14 amino acids.